Each of the 14 T cell receptor beta chains below was sequenced from the same sample in a study of human T cells and chemical hapten exposure (TCRdb year 2021). The receptor library was made with RACE. The listed sequencing device is NextSeq 500. The raw public data were reprocessed by TCRdb itself: fastp quality trimming at Q25, MiXCR clonotype calling, in-frame beta chains only. Rows are combined by CDR3 protein, so each entry shows the most common genes and DNA. This sample lists a few hundred thousand distinct CDR3 sequences; more than 5% were detected once. Around 6.1% of the sample lies in the top ten. The sample's time point label is to be understood as: patch test 2, 6 weeks after DPC sensitization. The treatment or condition tag for this specimen amounts to: therapeutic diphenylcyclopropenone sensitization with weekly scalp DPC. This sample comprised whole blood, obtained in connection with sensitization to the hapten diphenylcyclopropenone (DPC). The receptors here all came from a woman aged 18 to 35 with alopecia areata. Some clones in this sample may be carry-over from other donors' samples.

The table lists this clonotype with many counts. The J gene is TRBJ1-5, the V gene TRBV5-1; D perhaps matches TRBD1 (5 bases). V gave up 5 bases and J gave up 1 base, with 13 bases separating them. CDR3 length equals 15 residues. Germline V gives CDR1 SGHRS, CDR2 YFSETQ. CDR3 protein: CASRAGTQSNQPQHF. The CDR3 DNA reads TGCGCCAGCAGGGCCGGGACTCAAAGCAATCAGCCCCAGCATTTT.

V is TRBV27 and J is TRBJ2-1, with no clear D. The CDR3 loop spans 11 amino acids. CDR1 MNHEY and CDR2 SMNVEV come from the germline V gene (reference sequence). V lost 6 bases and J 9 bases, leaving 9 bases between the germline ends. The CDR3 region has the DNA TGTGCCAGCAGAATAGCTTCTGAGCAGTTCTTC. Encoded protein: CASRIASEQFF.

This clonotype has a count of ten or more. The V and J genes are TRBV7-2 and TRBJ1-1, with unresolved D. This CDR3 region has 12 residues. V was trimmed by 3 bases and J by 7 bases, leaving 9 bases between them. Germline CDR1 is SGHTA and CDR2 is FQGNSA. In DNA form, the CDR3 reads TGTGCCAGCAGCTTCCCCAGAAATGAAGCTTTCTTT. Its protein is CASSFPRNEAFF.

The V and J genes are TRBV11-2 and TRBJ2-1; D may be TRBD2 (5 bases). The CDR3 runs to 15 residues. Trimming took off 4 bases at V and 0 bases at J, with 10 bases between the two ends. Germline V gene sequence: CDR1 SGHAT, CDR2 FQNNGV. CDR3 amino acids: CASSSLRGSYNEQFF. DNA of the CDR3: TGTGCCAGCAGCTCCCTTCGGGGCTCCTACAATGAGCAGTTCTTC.

This clonotype occurred a few times. The chain combines TRBV5-1 with TRBJ2-2; D uncertain. The CDR3 is made up of 16 amino acids. Deletions cut 0 bases from V and 1 base from J, with 10 bases between. Per germline, CDR1 SGHRS and CDR2 YFSETQ. The CDR3 loop is CASSLDTAMNTGELFF. In DNA, the CDR3 is TGCGCCAGCAGCTTGGATACGGCTATGAACACCGGGGAGCTGTTTTTT.

This clonotype was seen ten or more times. The chain is built from TRBV3-1 and TRBJ1-1; possible D gene TRBD1, 6 bases. Trimming took off 5 bases at V and 5 bases at J, with 15 bases between the two ends. The CDR3 has 14 amino acids. CDR1 and CDR2 (germline): LGHDT, YNNKEL (reference sequence). This chain's CDR3 is CASSGGRGGTEAFF. CDR3 sequence (DNA): TGTGCCAGCAGCGGGGGCAGGGGTGGAACTGAAGCTTTCTTT. The whole variable domain, filled in from reference TRBV3-1 and TRBJ1-1, reads DTAVSQTPKYLVTQMGNDKSIKCEQNLGHDTMYWYKQDSKKFLKIMFSYNNKELIINETVPNRFSPKSPDKAHLNLHINSLELGDSAVYFCASSGGRGGTEAFFGQGTRLTVV.

This clonotype has a count of ten or more. The chain carries TRBV6-6 and TRBJ1-6, with TRBD1 matching 9 bases. The V gene end was trimmed by 2 bases and the J gene end by 7 bases; junction bases not matched to a gene: 3. Germline CDR1 is MNHNY and CDR2 is SVGAGI (reference sequence). The CDR3 loop spans 15 amino acids. The CDR3 region is CASSYAGTGNSPLHF. The CDR3 DNA follows: TGTGCCAGCAGTTACGCCGGGACAGGGAATTCACCCCTCCACTTT.

As DNA, the CDR3 is TGTGCCAGCTCACCACGTGGGACTAGCGGGGCCGGGGAGCTGTTTTTT. Residues: CASSPRGTSGAGELFF. The V call is TRBV18, the J call TRBJ2-2; TRBD2 agrees at 13 bases. The CDR3 has 16 amino acids. The germline V gene has CDR1 KGHSH and CDR2 LQKENI. The V segment lost 1 base and the J segment 6 bases; nucleotides outside the gene matches: 2.

The sample holds a few counts of this clonotype. V gene TRBV20-1 combines with J gene TRBJ1-5, with D maybe TRBD1 (5 bases). V was clipped by 0 bases and J by 1 base, with 7 bases between them. The germline gives CDR1 DFQATT, CDR2 SNEGSKA (reference sequence). The CDR3 runs to 14 residues. CDR3 sequence reads: CSARDPGSNQPQHF. CDR3 DNA sequence: TGCAGTGCTAGAGACCCAGGGAGCAATCAGCCCCAGCATTTT.

This chain uses TRBV6-1 with TRBJ2-1; TRBD2 matches 8 bases. The CDR3 loop spans 19 amino acids. Trimming took 2 bases from V and 0 from J; bases not matched to a gene: 12. The germline gives CDR1 MNHNS, CDR2 SASEGT. CDR3 loop: CASSELGTGGKSSYNEQFF. CDR3 coding DNA: TGTGCCAGCAGTGAATTAGGGACGGGGGGGAAGAGCTCCTACAATGAGCAGTTCTTC.

The chain uses TRBV2 and TRBJ2-2, with D maybe TRBD2 (5 bases). Germline CDR1 and CDR2: SNHLY and FYNNEI. The CDR3 is 14 amino acids. Trimming cost V 5 bases and J 2 bases, with 9 bases left between them. The CDR3 loop reads CASSNRGNTGELFF. In DNA, the CDR3 is TGTGCCAGCAGTAACCGGGGAAACACCGGGGAGCTGTTTTTT.

The CDR3 DNA reads as TGTGCCAGCATTCGAGACACAAGCTCCTACGAGCAGTACTTC. Translation: CASIRDTSSYEQYF. V and J are TRBV6-2 or TRBV6-3 and TRBJ2-7; D not resolved. This CDR3 has 14 amino acids. Trimming removed 7 bases at V and 0 bases at J, with 13 bases between. In germline, CDR1 is MNHEY, CDR2 SVGEGT.

This clonotype was counted many times. This chain uses TRBV18 with TRBJ1-1; weak D call: TRBD1 (5 bases). CDR1 is KGHSH, CDR2 LQKENI, per germline. CDR3 length: 15 residues. V lost 2 bases and J 0 bases, leaving 10 bases between the germline ends. The CDR3 coding sequence is TGTGCCAGCTCACCAGGCGGGACGGTGAACACTGAAGCTTTCTTT. As protein: CASSPGGTVNTEAFF.

Turning to this clonotype: The CDR3 end shows no conserved phenylalanine or tryptophan, and so a read error is likely. The chain combines TRBV2 with TRBJ1-4, with 8 bases matching TRBD1. CDR3 length: 13 residues. Germline values: CDR1 SNHLY, CDR2 FYNNEI. V trimming: 9 bases; J trimming: 6 bases; junction bases outside the gene matches: 6. The CDR3 region has the DNA TGTGCCAGTCAGGGGGCGCTTGATGAAAAACTGTTTCTT. Translation gives CASQGALDEKLFL.